One TCR beta chain is described in this entry. Trimming took 3 bases from V and 1 from J, leaving 10 bases between them. There are 15 residues in the CDR3. The time point is: pre-sensitization, week 0. Treatment indicated: therapeutic diphenylcyclopropenone sensitization with weekly scalp DPC. This specimen comes from a study of human T cells and chemical hapten exposure. Single cDNA molecules in the library carried unique molecular identifiers attached during preparation. TCRdb called the RACE reads again in MiXCR, with one record for every CDR3 protein. The sample includes under 50,000 distinct CDR3 sequences, 7.5% to 8% seen only once; the top ten take 1.3%.

This specimen consisted of whole blood, obtained in connection with sensitization to the hapten diphenylcyclopropenone (DPC). The chain links TRBV12-3 or TRBV12-4 to TRBJ1-5; no clear D gene. This sequence was found in a woman aged 45-65 years with alopecia areata. Some clones in this sample may be carry-over from other donors' samples. The CDR3 nucleotides are TGTGCCAGCAGTTTTAGGGCGCAGAGCAATCAGCCCCAGCATTTT. Residues: CASSFRAQSNQPQHF.